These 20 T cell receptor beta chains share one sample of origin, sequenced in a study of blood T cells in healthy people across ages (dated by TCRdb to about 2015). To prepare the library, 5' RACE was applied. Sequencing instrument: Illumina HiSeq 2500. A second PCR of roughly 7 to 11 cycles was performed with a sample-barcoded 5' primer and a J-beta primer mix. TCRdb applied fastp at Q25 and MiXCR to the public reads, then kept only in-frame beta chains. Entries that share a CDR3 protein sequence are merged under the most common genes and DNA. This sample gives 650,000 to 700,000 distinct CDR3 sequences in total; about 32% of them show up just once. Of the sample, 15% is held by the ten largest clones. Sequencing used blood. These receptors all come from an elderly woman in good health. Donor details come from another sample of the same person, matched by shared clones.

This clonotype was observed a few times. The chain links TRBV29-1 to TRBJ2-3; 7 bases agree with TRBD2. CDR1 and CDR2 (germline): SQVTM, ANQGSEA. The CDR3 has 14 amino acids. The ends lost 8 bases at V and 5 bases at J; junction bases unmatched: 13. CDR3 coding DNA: TGCAGCACCTCAGGACTAGTTGCGGTAGATACGCAGTATTTT. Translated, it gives CSTSGLVAVDTQYF.

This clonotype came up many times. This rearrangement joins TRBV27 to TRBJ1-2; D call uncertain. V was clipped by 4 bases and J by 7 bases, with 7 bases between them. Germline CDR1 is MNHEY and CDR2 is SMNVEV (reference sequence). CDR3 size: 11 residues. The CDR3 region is CASSSSGGYTF. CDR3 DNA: TGTGCCAGCAGTTCAAGCGGTGGCTACACCTTC.

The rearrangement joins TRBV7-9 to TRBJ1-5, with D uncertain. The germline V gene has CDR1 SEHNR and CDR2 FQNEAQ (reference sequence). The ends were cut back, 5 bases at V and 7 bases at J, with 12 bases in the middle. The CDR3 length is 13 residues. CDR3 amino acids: CASSRGNLQPQHF. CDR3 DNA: TGTGCCAGCAGCCGAGGGAACCTCCAGCCCCAGCATTTT.

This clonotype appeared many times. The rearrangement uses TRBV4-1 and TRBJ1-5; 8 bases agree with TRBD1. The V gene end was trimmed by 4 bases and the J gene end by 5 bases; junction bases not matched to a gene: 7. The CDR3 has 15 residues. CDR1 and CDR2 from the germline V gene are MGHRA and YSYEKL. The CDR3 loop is CASSPFGQGDQPQHF. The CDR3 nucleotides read TGCGCCAGCAGCCCCTTTGGACAGGGCGATCAGCCCCAGCATTTT.

The CDR3 sequence is CSVGWGYTEAFF. The CDR3 region has the DNA TGCAGCGTTGGGTGGGGATACACTGAAGCTTTCTTT. V usage is TRBV29-1 and J usage is TRBJ1-1; no reliable D call. V gave up 4 bases and J gave up 3 bases, with 9 bases separating them. Germline V gene sequence: CDR1 SQVTM, CDR2 ANQGSEA. This CDR3 region has 12 residues.

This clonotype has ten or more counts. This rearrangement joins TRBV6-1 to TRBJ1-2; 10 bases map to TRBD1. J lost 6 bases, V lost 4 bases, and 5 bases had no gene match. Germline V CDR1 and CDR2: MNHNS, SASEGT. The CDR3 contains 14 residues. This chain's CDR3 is CASSGGTGADGYTF. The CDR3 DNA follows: TGTGCCAGCAGTGGAGGGACAGGGGCTGATGGCTACACCTTC.

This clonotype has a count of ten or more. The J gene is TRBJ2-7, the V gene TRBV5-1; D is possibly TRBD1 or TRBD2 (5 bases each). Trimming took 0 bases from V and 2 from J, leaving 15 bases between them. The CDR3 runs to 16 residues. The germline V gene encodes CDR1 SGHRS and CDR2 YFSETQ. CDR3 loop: CASSLVSGRETYEQYF. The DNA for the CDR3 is TGCGCCAGCAGCTTGGTCTCGGGGCGAGAGACCTACGAGCAGTACTTC.

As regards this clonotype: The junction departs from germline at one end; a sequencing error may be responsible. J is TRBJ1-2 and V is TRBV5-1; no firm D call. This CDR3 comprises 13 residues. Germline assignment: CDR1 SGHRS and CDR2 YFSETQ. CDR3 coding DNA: TGCGCCGGCAGCTTGGTTGGGAACTATGGCTACACCTTC. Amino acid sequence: CAGSLVGNYGYTF.

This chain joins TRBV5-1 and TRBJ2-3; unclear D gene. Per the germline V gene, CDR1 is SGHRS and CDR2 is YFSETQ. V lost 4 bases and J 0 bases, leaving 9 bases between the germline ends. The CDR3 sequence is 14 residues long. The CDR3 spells CASSPSESTDTQYF. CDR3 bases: TGCGCCAGCAGCCCATCGGAGAGCACAGATACGCAGTATTTT.

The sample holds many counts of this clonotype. CDR3 nucleotide sequence: TGTGCCATCTGGACCTATGGCTACACCTTC. Its protein product is CAIWTYGYTF. The V and J genes are TRBV12-3 or TRBV12-4 and TRBJ1-2, with unresolved D. This CDR3 comprises 10 residues. V lost 10 bases to trimming and J lost 4 bases, with 7 bases between them.

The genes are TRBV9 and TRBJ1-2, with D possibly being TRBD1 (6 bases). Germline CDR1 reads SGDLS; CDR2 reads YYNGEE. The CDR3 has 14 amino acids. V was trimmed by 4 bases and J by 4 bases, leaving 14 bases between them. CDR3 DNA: TGTGCCAGCAGCCGAACCGGGACACCCTATGGCTACACCTTC. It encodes CASSRTGTPYGYTF.

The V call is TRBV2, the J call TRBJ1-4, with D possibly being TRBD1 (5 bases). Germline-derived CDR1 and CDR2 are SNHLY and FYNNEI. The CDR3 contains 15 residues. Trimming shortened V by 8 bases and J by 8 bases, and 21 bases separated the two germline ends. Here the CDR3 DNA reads TGTGCCAGCCTAGTGAATGGACAAACCCGGGAAAAACTGTTTTTT. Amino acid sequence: CASLVNGQTREKLFF.

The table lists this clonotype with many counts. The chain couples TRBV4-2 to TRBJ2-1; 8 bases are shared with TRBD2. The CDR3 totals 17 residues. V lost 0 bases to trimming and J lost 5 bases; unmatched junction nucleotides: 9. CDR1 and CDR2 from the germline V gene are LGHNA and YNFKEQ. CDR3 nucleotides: TGTGCCAGCAGCCAAGACCCCGGGGGTAGCGGGGACAATGAGCAGTTCTTC. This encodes CASSQDPGGSGDNEQFF.

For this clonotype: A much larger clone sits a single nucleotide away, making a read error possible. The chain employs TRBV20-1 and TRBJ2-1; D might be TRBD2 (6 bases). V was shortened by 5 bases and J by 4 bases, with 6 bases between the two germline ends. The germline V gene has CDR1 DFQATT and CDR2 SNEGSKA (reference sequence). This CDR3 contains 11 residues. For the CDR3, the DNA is TGCAGTGCTGGGGGGTACAATGAGCAGTTCTTC. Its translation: CSAGGYNEQFF.

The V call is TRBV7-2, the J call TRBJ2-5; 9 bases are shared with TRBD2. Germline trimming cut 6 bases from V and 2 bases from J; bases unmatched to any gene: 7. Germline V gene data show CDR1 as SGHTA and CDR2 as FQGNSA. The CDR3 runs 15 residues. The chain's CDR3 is CASSPGRGGQETQYF. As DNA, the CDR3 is TGTGCCAGCAGTCCCGGGCGGGGGGGGCAAGAGACCCAGTACTTC.

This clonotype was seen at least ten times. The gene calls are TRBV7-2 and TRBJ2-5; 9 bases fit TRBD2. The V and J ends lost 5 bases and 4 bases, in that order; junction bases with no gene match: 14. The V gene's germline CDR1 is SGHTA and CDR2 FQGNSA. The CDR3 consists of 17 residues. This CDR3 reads CASSPFPGLASGETQYF. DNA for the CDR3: TGTGCCAGCAGCCCGTTTCCGGGACTAGCAAGCGGAGAGACCCAGTACTTC.

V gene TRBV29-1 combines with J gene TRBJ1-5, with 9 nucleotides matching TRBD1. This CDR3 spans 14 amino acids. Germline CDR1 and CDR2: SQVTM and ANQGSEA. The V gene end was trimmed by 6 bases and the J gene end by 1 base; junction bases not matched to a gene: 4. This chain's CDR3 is CSVGGQGSNQPQHF. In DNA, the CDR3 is TGCAGCGTGGGAGGACAGGGGAGCAATCAGCCCCAGCATTTT.

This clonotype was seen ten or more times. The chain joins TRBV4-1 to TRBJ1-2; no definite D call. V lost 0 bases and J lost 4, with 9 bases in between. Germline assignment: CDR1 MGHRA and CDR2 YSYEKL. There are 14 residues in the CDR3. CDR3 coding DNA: TGCGCCAGCAGCCAAGATATAAAGCTCTATGGCTACACCTTC. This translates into CASSQDIKLYGYTF.

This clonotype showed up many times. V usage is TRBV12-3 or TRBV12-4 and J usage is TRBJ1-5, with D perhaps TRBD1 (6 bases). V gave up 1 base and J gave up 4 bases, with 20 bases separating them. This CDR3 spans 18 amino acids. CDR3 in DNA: TGTGCCAGCAGTTTAGTGCCGACAGGCCCAACTGGAAATCAGCCCCAGCATTTT. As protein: CASSLVPTGPTGNQPQHF.

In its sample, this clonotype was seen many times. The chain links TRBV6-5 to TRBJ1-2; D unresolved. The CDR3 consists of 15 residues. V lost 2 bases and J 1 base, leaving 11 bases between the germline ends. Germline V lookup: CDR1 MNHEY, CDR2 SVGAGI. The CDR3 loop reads CASSYTRTLNYGYTF. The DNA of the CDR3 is TGTGCCAGCAGTTACACGCGGACCCTTAACTATGGCTACACCTTC.